This T cell receptor beta chain was retrieved from a study of blood T cell repertoires in COVID-19 (dated by TCRdb to 2020 to 2021). The study in broad terms: Collaborator samples came from the United States, Italy and Spain and covered acute and convalescent phases of COVID-19. The material from the prospective study consisted of cDNA or gDNA derived from T cells, B-cell-depleted T cells, or PBMCs. The repertoires were made available in a free public database intended to serve as a resource for research on the immune response to SARS-CoV-2. The samples were drawn from the first 160 participants of the ongoing ImmuneRACE study and from 1,254 subjects provided by 6 global collaborators. Where available, HLA class I and class II types were taken from metadata supplied by the sample provider and were not determined by assay-based typing. Deeply sampled blood TCRbeta repertoires from subjects exposed to, actively infected with, or recovered from COVID-19 were included in the dataset. The sample metadata nearly always contained a de-identified subject ID, COVID-19 status, age in years and sex. Study-wide findings and limitations: The amount of clinical and demographic metadata varied by source and participant and was provided uncurated.

At one collaborating source in Seattle, patients were enrolled during active infection and were followed longitudinally through the course of disease. Collaborating institutions collected whole blood in K2EDTA tubes following their own protocols. For TCRbeta analysis, collaborators shipped samples in one of three forms: frozen whole blood, isolated PBMCs, or DNA extracted from either of those sample types. In regard to this clone: The specificity of this receptor is unknown. No base qualities exist here, and no much larger clone lies one base off it.

Including cysteine and phenylalanine, the CDR3 has 16 amino acids. CDR3 DNA is the only sequence kept; it has 48 bases, read in frame from the first base. Trimming removed 4 bases from V and 0 bases from J; the gene matches leave 4 bases unexplained. CDR1 is given as SEHNR and CDR2 as FQNEAQ, both from the germline V gene (reference sequence). TCRbeta CDR3 regions were amplified from genomic DNA by means of the immunoSEQ Assay, a bias-controlled multiplex PCR. Processing in the source paper ran as follows. The number of nucleated cells in each sample was estimated from the amplification of reference gene primers within the assay. Sequence reads were collapsed and filtered to measure the absolute abundance of every unique TCRbeta CDR3 rearrangement. For each sample, productive Simpson clonality was calculated as the square root of Simpson's diversity index across productive rearrangements. TCRdb stores this immuneACCESS table with in-frame sequences only. Part of the clones is absent; in the studies checked, under half of the shortfall reflects unresolved V genes, and no reason is known for the rest. The DNA was the basis for D and trimming; V, J and clone size are from that table. Counted in this sample were around 300,000 clones; 90% of them appeared once. Together, the top ten hold more than 0.85% of the sample.

Sequencing used peripheral blood. The sequence joins TRBV7-9 to TRBJ2-1; 9 central nucleotides agree with TRBD2. This clonotype originated in a middle-aged woman with COVID-19, enrolled during active disease. DNA sequence: TGTGCCAGCAGCTCCCTAGCGGGGAGCTCCTACAATGAGCAGTTCTTC. It specifies CASSSLAGSSYNEQFF.